This TCR beta chain emerged from a study of T cells in localized non-small cell lung cancer. This clone was picked up one time. Its antigen is unknown. CDR3 size: 18 residues. Overall study results and limits: A median of about 54 of the top 100 tumor clones appeared in adjacent lung, which was paired and uninvolved. Uninvolved adjacent lung showed the highest T cell clonality, exceeding tumor. Elevated blood T cell density was associated with longer overall survival. Because sequencing included only one region (of the tumor), heterogeneity remains possible.

Measured with immunoSEQ multiplex PCR; TCRdb has only the in-frame clones, and not every one. The sample lists roughly 14,000 clones; roughly four fifths were seen once. Specimen: peripheral blood, collected before any cancer treatment. This clonotype was obtained from a female donor older than 55 with stage I squamous cell lung carcinoma. The chain has TRBV21-1 and TRBJ1-5. TRBV21-1 is noted as a pseudogene. In DNA form, the CDR3 reads TGTGCCAGCAGCAAAGCACTAGGGACCCAGGGATTGGATCAGCCCCAGCATTTT. It encodes CASSKALGTQGLDQPQHF.